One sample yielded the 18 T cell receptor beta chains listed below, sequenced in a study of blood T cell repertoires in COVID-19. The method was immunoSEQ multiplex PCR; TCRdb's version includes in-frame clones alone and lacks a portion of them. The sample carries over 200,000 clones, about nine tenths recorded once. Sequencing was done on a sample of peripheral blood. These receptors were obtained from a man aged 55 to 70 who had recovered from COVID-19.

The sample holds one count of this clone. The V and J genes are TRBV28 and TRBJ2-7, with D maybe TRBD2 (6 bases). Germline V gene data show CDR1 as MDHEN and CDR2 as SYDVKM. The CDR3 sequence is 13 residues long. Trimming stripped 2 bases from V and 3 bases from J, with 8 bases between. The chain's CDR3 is CASSLREVYEQYF. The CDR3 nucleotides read TGTGCCAGCAGTTTAAGGGAGGTCTACGAGCAGTACTTC.

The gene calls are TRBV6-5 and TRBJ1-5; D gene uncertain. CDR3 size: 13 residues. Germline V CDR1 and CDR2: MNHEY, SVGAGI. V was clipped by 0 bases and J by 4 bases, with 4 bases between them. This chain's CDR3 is CASSYSSNQPQHF. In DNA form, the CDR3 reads TGTGCCAGCAGTTACTCGAGTAATCAGCCCCAGCATTTT.

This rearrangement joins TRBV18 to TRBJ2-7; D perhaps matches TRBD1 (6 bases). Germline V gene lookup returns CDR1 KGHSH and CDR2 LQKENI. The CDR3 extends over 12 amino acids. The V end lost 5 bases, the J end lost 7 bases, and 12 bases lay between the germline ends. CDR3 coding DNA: TGTGCCAGCTCAAACGACAGGTTAGAGCAGTACTTC. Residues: CASSNDRLEQYF.

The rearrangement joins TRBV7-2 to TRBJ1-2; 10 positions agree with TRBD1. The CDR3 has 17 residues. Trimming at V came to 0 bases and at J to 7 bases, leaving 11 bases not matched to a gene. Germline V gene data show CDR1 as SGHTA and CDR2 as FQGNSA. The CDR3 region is CASSLASTGGGRGGYTF. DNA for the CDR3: TGTGCCAGCAGCTTAGCGTCGACAGGGGGCGGGAGGGGTGGCTACACCTTC.

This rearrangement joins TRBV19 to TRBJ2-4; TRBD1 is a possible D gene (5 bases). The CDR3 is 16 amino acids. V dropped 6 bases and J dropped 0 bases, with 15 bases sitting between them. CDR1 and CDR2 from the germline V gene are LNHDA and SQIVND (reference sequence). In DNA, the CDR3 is TGTGCCAGTAGGCCGACAGAGACACTAGCCAAAAACATTCAGTACTTC. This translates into CASRPTETLAKNIQYF.

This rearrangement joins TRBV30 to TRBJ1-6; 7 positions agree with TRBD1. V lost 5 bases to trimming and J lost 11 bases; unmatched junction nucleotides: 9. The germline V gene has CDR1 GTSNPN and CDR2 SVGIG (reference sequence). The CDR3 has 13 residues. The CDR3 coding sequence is TGTGCCTGGGCAGGGGACAGCAGAACACCCCTCCACTTT. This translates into CAWAGDSRTPLHF.

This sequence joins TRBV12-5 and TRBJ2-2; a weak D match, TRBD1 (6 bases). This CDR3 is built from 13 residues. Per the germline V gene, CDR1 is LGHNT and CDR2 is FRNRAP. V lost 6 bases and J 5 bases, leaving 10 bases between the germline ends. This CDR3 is CASGSGVTGELFF. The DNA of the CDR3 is TGTGCTAGTGGGTCAGGGGTTACCGGGGAGCTGTTTTTT.

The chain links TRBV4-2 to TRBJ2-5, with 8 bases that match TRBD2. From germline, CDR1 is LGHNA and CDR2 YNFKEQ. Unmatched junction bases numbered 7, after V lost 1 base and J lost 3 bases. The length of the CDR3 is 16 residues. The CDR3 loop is CASSQGRPGGEETQYF. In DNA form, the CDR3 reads TGTGCCAGCAGCCAAGGGAGGCCGGGGGGGGAAGAGACCCAGTACTTC.

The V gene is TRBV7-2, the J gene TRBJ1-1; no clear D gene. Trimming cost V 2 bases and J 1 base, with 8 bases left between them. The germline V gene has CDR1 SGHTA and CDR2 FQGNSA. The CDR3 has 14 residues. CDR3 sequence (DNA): TGTGCCAGCAGCTTACATCCAGGGAACACTGAAGCTTTCTTT. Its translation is CASSLHPGNTEAFF. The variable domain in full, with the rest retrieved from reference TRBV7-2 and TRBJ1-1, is GAGVSQSPSNKVTEKGKDVELRCDPISGHTALYWYRQSLGQGLEFLIYFQGNSAPDKSGLPSDRFSAERTGGSVSTLTIQRTQQEDSAVYLCASSLHPGNTEAFFGQGTRLTVV.

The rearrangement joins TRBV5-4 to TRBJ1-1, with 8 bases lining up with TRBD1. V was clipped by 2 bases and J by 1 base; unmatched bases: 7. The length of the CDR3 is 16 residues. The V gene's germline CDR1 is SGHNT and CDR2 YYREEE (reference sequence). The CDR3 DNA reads TGTGCCAGCAGCTTTCCAGGGGGCATGAGGAACACTGAAGCTTTCTTT. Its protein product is CASSFPGGMRNTEAFF.

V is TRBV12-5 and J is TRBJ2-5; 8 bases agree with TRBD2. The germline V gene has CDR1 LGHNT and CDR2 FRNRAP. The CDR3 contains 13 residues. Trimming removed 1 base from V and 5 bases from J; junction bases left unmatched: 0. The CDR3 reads CASGLAGGETQYF. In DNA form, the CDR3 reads TGTGCTAGTGGTTTGGCGGGGGGGGAGACCCAGTACTTC. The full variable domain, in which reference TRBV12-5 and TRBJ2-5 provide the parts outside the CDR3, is DARVTQTPRHKVTEMGQEVTMRCQPILGHNTVFWYRQTMMQGLELLAYFRNRAPLDDSGMPKDRFSAEMPDATLATLKIQPSEPRDSAVYFCASGLAGGETQYFGPGTRLLVL.

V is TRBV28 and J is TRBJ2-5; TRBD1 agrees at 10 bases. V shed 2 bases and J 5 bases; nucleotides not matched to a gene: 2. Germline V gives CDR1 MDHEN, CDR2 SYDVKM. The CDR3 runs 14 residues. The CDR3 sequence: CASSLVDRGETQYF. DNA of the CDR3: TGTGCCAGCAGTTTAGTGGACAGGGGGGAGACCCAGTACTTC.

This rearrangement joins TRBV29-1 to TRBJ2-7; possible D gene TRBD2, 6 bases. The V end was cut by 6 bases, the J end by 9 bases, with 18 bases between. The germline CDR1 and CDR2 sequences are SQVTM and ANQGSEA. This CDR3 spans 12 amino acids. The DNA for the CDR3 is TGCAGCGTCGGAACGAGCGGGTATGTGCAGTACTTC. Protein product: CSVGTSGYVQYF.

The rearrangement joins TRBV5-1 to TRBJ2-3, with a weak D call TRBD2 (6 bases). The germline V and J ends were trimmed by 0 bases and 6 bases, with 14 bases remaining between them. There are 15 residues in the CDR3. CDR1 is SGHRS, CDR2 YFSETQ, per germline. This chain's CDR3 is CASSLDSSVWDTQYF. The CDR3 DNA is TGCGCCAGCAGCTTGGATTCTAGCGTTTGGGATACGCAGTATTTT. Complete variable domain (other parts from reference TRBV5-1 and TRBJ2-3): KAGVTQTPRYLIKTRGQQVTLSCSPISGHRSVSWYQQTPGQGLQFLFEYFSETQRNKGNFPGRFSGRQFSNSRSEMNVSTLELGDSALYLCASSLDSSVWDTQYFGPGTRLTVL.

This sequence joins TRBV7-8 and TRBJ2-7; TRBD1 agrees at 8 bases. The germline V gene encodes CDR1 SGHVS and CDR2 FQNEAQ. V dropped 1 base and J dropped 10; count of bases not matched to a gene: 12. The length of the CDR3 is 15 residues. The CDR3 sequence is CASSLGRTGIGNQYF. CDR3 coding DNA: TGTGCCAGCAGCTTAGGTCGGACAGGGATAGGTAACCAGTACTTC.

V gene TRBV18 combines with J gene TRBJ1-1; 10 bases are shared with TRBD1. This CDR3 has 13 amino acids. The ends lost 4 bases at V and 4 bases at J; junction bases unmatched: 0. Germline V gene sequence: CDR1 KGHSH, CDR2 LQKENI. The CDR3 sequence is CASSRDRGTEAFF. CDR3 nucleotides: TGTGCCAGCTCACGGGACAGGGGCACTGAAGCTTTCTTT.

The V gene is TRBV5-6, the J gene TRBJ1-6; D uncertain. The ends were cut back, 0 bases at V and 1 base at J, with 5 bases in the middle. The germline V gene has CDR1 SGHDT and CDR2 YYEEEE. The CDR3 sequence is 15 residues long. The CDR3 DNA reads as TGTGCCAGCAGCTTGGGAGTGTCCTATAATTCACCCCTCCACTTT. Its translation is CASSLGVSYNSPLHF.

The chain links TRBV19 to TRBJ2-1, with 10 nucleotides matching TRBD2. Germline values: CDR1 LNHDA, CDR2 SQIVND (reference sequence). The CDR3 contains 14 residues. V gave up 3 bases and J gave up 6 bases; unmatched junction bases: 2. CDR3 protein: CASSISGRANEQFF. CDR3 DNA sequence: TGTGCCAGTAGTATCAGCGGGAGGGCCAATGAGCAGTTCTTC.